This T cell receptor (beta chain) derives from a study of blood T cells in healthy people across ages. Those donating, healthy Caucasian individuals from Russia, were aged 6 to 90. This clonotype was seen a handful of times. Combining a sample-barcoded 5' primer with a J-beta primer mix, a second PCR ran for 7 to 11 cycles. Every cDNA molecule carried a tag from a template-switch adaptor bearing 12 random nucleotides. TCRdb independently ran MiXCR on the 5' RACE reads; one entry per CDR3 protein. Of over 1,200,000 distinct CDR3 sequences listed, approximately 60% were seen once; the top ten hold approximately 7%. The V gene's germline CDR1 is SQVTM and CDR2 ANQGSEA. Trimming took 5 bases from V and 8 from J, leaving 7 bases between them. The CDR3 loop spans 11 amino acids.

The chain employs TRBV29-1 and TRBJ1-6; no definite D call. Sequenced: blood. The sequence was obtained from a man younger than 35 in good health. CDR3 coding DNA: TGCAGCGTTTCAAGGGATTCACCCCTCCACTTT. This codes for CSVSRDSPLHF.